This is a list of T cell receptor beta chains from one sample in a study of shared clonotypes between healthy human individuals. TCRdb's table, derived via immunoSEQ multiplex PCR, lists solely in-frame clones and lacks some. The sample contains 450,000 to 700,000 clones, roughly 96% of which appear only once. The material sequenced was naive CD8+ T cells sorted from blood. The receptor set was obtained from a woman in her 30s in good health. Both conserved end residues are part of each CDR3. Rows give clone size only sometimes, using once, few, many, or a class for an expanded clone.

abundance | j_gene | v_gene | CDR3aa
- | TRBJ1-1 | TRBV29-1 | CSASLDSGGGMNTEAFF
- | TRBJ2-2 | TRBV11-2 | CASSPTSGRVVRTGELFF
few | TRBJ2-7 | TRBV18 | CASSPPPGTYEQYF
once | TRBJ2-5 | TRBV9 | CASSAPRGGLAGGPGETQYF
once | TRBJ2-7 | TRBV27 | CASQLGVAGNREQYF
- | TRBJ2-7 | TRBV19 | CASSLSADPGYEQYF
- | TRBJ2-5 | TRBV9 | CASSVPDRGETQYF
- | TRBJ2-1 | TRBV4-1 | CASSQAHNEQFF
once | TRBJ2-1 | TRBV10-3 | CAISESTATSGLGGEQFF
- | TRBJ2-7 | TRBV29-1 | CSVEVGSGVYEQYF
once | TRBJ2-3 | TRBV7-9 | CASSLQAGHTTDTQYF
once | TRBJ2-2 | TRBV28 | CASSRWLGTGELFF
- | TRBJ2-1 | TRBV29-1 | CSGQGRTYNEQFF
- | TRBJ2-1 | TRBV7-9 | CASSPGLFEQFF
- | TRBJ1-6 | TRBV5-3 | CASSPNPAINSPLHF
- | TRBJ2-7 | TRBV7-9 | CASSLEAGVEQYF
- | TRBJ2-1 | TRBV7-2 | CASSLAGLAINEQFF
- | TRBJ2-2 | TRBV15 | CATSRQVIKNTGELFF
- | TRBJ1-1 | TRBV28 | CASRPVGLSSTEAFF
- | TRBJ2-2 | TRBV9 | CASSPWRTGELFF